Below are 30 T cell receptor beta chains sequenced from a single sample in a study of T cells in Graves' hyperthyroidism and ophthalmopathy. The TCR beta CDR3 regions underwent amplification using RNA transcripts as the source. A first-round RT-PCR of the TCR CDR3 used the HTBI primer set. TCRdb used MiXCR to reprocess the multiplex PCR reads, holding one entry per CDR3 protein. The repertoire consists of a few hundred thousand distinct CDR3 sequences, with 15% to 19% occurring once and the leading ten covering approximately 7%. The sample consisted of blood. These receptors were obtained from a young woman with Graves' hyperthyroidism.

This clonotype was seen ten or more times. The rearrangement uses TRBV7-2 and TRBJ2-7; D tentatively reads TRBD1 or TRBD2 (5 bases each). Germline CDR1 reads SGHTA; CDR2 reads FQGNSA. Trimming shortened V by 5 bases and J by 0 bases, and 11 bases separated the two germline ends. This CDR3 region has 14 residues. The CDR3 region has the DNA TGTGCCAGCAGCCCTCGGGACCACTCCTACGAGCAGTACTTC. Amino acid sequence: CASSPRDHSYEQYF.

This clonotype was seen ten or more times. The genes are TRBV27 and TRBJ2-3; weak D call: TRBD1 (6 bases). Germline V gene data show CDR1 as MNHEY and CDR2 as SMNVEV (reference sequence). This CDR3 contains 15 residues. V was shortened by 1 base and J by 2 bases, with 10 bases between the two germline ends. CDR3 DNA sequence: TGTGCCAGCAGTTTATGGGGGCAACACACAGATACGCAGTATTTT. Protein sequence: CASSLWGQHTDTQYF.

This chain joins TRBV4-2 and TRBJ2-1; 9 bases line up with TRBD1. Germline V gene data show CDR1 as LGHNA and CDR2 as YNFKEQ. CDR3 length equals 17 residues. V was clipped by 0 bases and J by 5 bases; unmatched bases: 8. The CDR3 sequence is CASSQDPGTGIDNEQFF. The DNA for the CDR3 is TGTGCCAGCAGCCAAGATCCCGGGACAGGGATAGACAATGAGCAGTTCTTC.

CDR3 protein: CASSGTSGVTDTQYF. CDR3 coding DNA: TGTGCCAGCAGCGGGACTAGCGGGGTCACAGATACGCAGTATTTT. This chain uses TRBV2 with TRBJ2-3; 13 nucleotides line up with TRBD2. Germline CDR1 reads SNHLY; CDR2 reads FYNNEI. The V gene end was trimmed by 6 bases and the J gene end by 2 bases; junction bases not matched to a gene: 2. The CDR3 totals 15 residues.

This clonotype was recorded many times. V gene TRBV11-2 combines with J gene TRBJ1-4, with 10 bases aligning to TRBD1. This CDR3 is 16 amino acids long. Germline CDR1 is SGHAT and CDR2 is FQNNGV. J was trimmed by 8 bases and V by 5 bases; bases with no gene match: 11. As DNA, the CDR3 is TGTGCCAGCAGCACCAGGTTTGGGACAGGGGTAGAAAAACTGTTTTTT. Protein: CASSTRFGTGVEKLFF.

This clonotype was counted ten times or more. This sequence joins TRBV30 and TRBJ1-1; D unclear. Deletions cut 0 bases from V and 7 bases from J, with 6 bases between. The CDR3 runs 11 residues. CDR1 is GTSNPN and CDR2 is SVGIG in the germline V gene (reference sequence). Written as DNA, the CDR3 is TGTGCCTGGAGTGTTCAAGATGAAGCTTTCTTT. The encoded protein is CAWSVQDEAFF.

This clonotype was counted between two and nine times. The CDR3 sequence is CSARGFHYGYTF. In DNA, the CDR3 is TGCAGTGCTAGGGGATTTCACTATGGCTACACCTTC. This chain uses TRBV20-1 with TRBJ1-2; no definite D call. V was clipped by 3 bases and J by 3 bases, with 8 bases between them. The germline gives CDR1 DFQATT, CDR2 SNEGSKA (reference sequence). The CDR3 runs to 12 residues.

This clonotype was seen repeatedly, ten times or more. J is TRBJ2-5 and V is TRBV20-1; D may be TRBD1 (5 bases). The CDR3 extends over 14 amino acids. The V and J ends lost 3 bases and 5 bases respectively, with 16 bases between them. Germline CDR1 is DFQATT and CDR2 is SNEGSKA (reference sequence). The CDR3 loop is CSARVPGLVETQYF. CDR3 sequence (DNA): TGCAGTGCTAGGGTGCCAGGGCTTGTGGAGACCCAGTACTTC.

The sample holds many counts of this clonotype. CDR3 nucleotide sequence: TGTGCCATCAGTGAGTCCTACAGCGAGCGGGACAATGAGCAGTTCTTC. Amino acid sequence: CAISESYSERDNEQFF. The chain couples TRBV10-3 to TRBJ2-1, with a weak D call TRBD2 (6 bases). V lost 0 bases to trimming and J lost 5 bases, with 14 bases between them. In germline, CDR1 is ENHRY, CDR2 SYGVKD. This CDR3 region has 16 residues.

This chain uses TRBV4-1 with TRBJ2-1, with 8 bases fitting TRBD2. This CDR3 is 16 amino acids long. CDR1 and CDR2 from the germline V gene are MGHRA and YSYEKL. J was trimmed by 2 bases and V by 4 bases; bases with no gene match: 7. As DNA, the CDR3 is TGCGCCAGCAGCCGACAAGCGGGAGTCACCTACAATGAGCAGTTCTTC. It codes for CASSRQAGVTYNEQFF.

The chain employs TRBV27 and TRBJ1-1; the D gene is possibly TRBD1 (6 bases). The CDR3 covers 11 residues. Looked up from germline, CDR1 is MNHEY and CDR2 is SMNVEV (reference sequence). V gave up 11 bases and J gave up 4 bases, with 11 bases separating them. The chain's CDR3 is CASRGATEAFF. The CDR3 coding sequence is TGTGCCTCAAGGGGGGCCACTGAAGCTTTCTTT.

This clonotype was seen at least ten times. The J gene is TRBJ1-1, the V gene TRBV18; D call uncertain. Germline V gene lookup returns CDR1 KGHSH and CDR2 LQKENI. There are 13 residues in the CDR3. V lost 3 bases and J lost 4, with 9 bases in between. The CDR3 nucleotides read TGTGCCAGCTCACCCGGGGAGGGCACTGAAGCTTTCTTT. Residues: CASSPGEGTEAFF.

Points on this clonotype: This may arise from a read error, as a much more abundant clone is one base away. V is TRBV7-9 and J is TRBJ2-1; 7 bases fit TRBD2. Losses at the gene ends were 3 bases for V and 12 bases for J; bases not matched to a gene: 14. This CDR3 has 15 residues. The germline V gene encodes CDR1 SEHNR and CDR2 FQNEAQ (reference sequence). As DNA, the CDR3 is TGTGCCAGCAGCTTTTCAGGGAGGGCCGATGTTGGGCAGTTCTTC. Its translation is CASSFSGRADVGQFF.

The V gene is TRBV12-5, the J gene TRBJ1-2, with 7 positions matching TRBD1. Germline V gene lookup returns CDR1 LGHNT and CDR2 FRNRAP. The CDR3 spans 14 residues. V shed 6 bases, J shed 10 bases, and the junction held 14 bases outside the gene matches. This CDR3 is CASGSSGQPDDYTF. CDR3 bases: TGTGCTAGTGGGTCCTCGGGACAGCCTGACGACTACACCTTC.

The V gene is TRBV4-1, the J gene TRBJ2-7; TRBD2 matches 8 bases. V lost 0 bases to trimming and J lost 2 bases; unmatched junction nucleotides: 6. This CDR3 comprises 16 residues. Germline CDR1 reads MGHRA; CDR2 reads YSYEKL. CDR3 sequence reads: CASSQEPAGVPYEQYF. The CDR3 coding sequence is TGCGCCAGCAGCCAAGAGCCAGCGGGAGTGCCCTACGAGCAGTACTTC.

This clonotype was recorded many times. For the CDR3, the DNA is TGTGCCAGCAGGACCATAGCGGGAGCCTACGAGCAGTACTTC. It yields the protein CASRTIAGAYEQYF. The V gene is TRBV7-9, the J gene TRBJ2-7; TRBD2 aligns across 9 bases. Germline V gene data show CDR1 as SEHNR and CDR2 as FQNEAQ (reference sequence). The CDR3 is 14 residues long. With V trimmed by 6 bases and J by 2 bases, 5 bases remained unmatched.

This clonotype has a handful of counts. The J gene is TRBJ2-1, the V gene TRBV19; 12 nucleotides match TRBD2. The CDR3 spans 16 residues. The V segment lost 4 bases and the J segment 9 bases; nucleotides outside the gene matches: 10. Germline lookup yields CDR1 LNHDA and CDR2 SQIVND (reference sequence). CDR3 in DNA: TGTGCCAGTAGTAAGGGGAGACTAGCGGGAGCAGGTGAGCAGTTCTTC. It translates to CASSKGRLAGAGEQFF.

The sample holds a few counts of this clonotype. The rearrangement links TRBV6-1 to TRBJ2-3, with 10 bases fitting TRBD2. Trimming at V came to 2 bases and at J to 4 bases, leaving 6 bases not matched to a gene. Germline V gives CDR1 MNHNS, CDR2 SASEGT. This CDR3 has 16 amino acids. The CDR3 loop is CASSEWASGSSDTQYF. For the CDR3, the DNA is TGTGCCAGCAGTGAATGGGCTAGCGGGAGCTCAGATACGCAGTATTTT.

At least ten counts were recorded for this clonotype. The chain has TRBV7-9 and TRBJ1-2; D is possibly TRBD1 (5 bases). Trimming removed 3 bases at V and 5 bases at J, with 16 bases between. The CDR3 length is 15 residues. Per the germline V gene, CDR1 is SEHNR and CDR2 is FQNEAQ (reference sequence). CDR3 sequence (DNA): TGTGCCAGCAGCTTCGAGGATCCACAGGTATATGGCTACACCTTC. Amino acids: CASSFEDPQVYGYTF.

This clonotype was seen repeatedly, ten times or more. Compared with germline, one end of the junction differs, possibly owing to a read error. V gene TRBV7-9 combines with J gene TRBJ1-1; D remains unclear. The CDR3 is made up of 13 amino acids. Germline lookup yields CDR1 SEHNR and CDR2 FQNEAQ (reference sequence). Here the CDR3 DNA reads TGCGCCAGCAGCTCAGAGCTGAACACTGAAGCTTTCTTT. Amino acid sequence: CASSSELNTEAFF.

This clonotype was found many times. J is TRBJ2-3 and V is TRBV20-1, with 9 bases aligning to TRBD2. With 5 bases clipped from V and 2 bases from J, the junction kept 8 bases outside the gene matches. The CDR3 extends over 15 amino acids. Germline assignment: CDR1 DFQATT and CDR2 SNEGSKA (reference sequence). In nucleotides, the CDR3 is TGCAGTGCTCGACCTCTAGCGGGGAACACAGATACGCAGTATTTT. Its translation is CSARPLAGNTDTQYF.

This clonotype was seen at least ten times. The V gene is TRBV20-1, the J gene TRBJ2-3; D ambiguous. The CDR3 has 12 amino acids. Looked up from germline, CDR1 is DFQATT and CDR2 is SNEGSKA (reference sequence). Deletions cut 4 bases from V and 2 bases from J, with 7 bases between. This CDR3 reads CSANPNTDTQYF. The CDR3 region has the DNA TGCAGTGCTAACCCGAACACAGATACGCAGTATTTT.

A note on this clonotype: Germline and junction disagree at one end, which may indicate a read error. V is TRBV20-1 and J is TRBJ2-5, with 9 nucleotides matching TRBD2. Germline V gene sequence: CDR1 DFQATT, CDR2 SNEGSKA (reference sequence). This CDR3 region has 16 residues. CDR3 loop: CSARDLASGTQGTQYF. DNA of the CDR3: TGCAGTGCTAGAGATTTAGCTAGCGGGACCCAAGGGACCCAGTACTTC.

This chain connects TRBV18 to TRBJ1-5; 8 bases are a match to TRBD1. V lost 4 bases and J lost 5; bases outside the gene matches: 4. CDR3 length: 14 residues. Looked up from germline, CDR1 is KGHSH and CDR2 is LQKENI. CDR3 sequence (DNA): TGTGCCAGCTCACGGGGACAGGCCGATCAGCCCCAGCATTTT. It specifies CASSRGQADQPQHF.

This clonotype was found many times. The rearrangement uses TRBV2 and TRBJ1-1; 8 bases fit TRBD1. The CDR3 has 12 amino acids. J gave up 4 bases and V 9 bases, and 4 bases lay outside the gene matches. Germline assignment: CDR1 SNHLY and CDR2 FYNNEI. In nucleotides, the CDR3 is TGTGCCAGTGGACAGGGAGGCACTGAAGCTTTCTTT. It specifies CASGQGGTEAFF.

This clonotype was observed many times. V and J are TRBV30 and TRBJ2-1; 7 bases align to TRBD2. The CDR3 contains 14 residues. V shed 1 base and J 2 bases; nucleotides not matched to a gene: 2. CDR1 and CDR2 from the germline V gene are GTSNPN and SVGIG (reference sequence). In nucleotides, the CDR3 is TGTGCCTGGAGTGCCGCGGGGGCCTACAATGAGCAGTTCTTC. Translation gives CAWSAAGAYNEQFF.

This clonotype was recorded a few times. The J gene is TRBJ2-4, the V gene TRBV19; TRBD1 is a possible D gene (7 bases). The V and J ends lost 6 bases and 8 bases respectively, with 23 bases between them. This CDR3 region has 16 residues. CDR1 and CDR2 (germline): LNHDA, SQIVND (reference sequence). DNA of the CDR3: TGTGCCAGTAGATACAGGGGAGGTGGACTGAACGACATTCAGTACTTC. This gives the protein CASRYRGGGLNDIQYF.

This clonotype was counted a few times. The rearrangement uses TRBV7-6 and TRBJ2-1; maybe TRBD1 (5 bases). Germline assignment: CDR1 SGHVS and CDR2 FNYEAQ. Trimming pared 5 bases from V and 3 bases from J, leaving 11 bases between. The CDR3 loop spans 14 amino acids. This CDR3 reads CASSPMGLYNEQFF. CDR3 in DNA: TGTGCCAGCAGCCCCATGGGGCTCTACAATGAGCAGTTCTTC.

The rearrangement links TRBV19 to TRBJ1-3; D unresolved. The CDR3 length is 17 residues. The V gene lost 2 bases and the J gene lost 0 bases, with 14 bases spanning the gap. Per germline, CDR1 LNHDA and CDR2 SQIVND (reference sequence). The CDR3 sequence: CASSIRPVPVSGNTIYF. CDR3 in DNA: TGTGCCAGTAGTATAAGGCCAGTGCCAGTCTCTGGAAACACCATATATTTT.

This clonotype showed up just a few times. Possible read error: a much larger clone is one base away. The CDR3 region has the DNA TGTGCCAGCGGTGAGGGAGCGGAATCCTACAAGCAGTACTTC. Its protein is CASGEGAESYKQYF. The chain combines TRBV27 with TRBJ2-7; tentative D call: TRBD2 (5 bases). The CDR3 sequence is 14 residues long. Germline V gives CDR1 MNHEY, CDR2 SMNVEV (reference sequence).